This T cell receptor beta chain was sequenced during a study of blood T cell repertoires in COVID-19 (dated by TCRdb to 2020 to 2022). Broadly, across the study: Collaborator samples came from the United States, Italy and Spain and covered acute and convalescent phases of COVID-19. Where available, HLA class I and class II types were obtained from metadata supplied by the sample provider rather than from assay-based typing. The repertoires were released in a freely available public database intended as a resource for research on the immune response to SARS-CoV-2. A de-identified subject ID, COVID-19 status, age in years and sex were almost always included in the sample metadata. Subjects who had been exposed to COVID-19, were actively infected with it, or had recovered from it provided the deeply sampled blood TCRbeta repertoires that made up the dataset. The prospective study material was composed of cDNA or gDNA derived from T cells, B-cell-depleted T cells, or PBMCs. Samples came from the ongoing ImmuneRACE study (first 160 participants) plus 1,254 subjects from 6 global collaborators.

One collaborating source in Seattle enrolled patients during active infection and followed them longitudinally through the course of disease. Whole blood was collected in K2EDTA tubes by collaborating institutions according to the institutions' own protocols. Collaborator samples were shipped for TCRbeta analysis as frozen whole blood, isolated PBMCs, or DNA extracted from either sample type. CDR1 and CDR2 are read off the germline V gene as MDHEN and SYDVKM. V and J are truncated by 2 bases and 3 bases respectively, leaving an intervening sequence of 7 bases. The cysteine opens and the phenylalanine closes a CDR3 of 13 amino acids. Of all the DNA, just the CDR3 is kept, 39 bases in frame from base 1. TCRbeta CDR3 regions were amplified from genomic DNA by means of the immunoSEQ Assay, a bias-controlled multiplex PCR. In the paper's pipeline: The number of nucleated cells in each sample was estimated from the amplification of reference gene primers within the assay. To quantify the absolute abundance of each unique TCRbeta CDR3 rearrangement, sequence reads were collapsed and filtered. For each sample, productive Simpson clonality was calculated as the square root of Simpson's diversity index across productive rearrangements. Imported from immuneACCESS, the table was reduced by TCRdb to in-frame sequences with V and J called. These copies leave out some clones; in studies compared against another copy, an unresolved V gene accounts for under half, and the cause of the remainder is not known. That table gives V, J and clone size, and the DNA gave D and trimming. The sample contains fewer than 400,000 clones, roughly 90% of them found a single time. The ten most abundant clones make up approximately 2.9% of the sample.

Broad study findings and their caveats: The amount of clinical and demographic metadata varied by source and participant and was provided uncurated.

In regard to this clone: There is no known antigen for this receptor. No clone much larger than this one lies a single base away; base qualities are absent.

The sequence joins TRBV28 to TRBJ1-2, with a weak D call of TRBD1 (6 bases match). The sample was peripheral blood. This clonotype originated in a woman in her thirties with COVID-19, enrolled during active disease. The sequenced DNA: TGTGCCAGCAGTTTACCAGGGGACTATGGCTACACCTTC. This translates into CASSLPGDYGYTF.